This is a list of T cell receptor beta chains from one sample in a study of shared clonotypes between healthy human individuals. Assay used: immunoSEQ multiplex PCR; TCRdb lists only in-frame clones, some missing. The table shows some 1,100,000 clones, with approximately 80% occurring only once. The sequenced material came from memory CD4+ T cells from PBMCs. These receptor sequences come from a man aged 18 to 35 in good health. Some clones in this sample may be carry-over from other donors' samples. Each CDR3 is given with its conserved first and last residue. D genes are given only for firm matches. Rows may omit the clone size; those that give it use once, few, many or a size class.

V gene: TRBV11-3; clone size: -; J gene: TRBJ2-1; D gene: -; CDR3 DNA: TGTGCCAGCAGCTTCGGACCAGACAATGAGCAGTTCTTC; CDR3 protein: CASSFGPDNEQFF
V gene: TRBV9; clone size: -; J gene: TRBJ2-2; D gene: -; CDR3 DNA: TGTGCCAGCAGCAACAAGGGGGGAGTGAGATTGTGGTCCGGGGAGCTGTTTTTT; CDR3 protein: CASSNKGGVRLWSGELFF
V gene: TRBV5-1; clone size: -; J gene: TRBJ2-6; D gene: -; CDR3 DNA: TGCGCCAGCAGCCAGAGCCTAAGGGCTGGGGCCAACGTCCTGACTTTC; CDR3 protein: CASSQSLRAGANVLTF
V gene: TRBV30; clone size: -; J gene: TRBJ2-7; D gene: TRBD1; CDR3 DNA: TGTGCCTGGAGTGGAGGACAGGAGAGCTCCTACGAGCAGTACTTC; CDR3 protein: CAWSGGQESSYEQYF
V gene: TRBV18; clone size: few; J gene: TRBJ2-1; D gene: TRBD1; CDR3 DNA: TGTGCCAGCTCACCATCGACAGGGGCCGGTGAGCAGTTCTTC; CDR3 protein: CASSPSTGAGEQFF
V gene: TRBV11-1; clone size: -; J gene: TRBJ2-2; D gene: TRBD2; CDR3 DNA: TGTGCCAGCAGCTTAACGATGCGGGAGGACACCGGGGAGCTGTTTTTT; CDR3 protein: CASSLTMREDTGELFF
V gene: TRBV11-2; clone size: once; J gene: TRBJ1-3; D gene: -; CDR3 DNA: TGTGCCAGCAGCTTAGCCCGAGGGGGAGTCGGAAACACCATATATTTT; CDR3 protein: CASSLARGGVGNTIYF
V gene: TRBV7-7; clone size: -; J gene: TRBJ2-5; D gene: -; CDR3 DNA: TGTGCCAGCAGCTTGTGGGAGGGGGGACTGGAGACCCAGTACTTC; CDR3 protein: CASSLWEGGLETQYF
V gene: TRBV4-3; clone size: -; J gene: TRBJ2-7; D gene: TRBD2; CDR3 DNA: TGCGCCAGCAGCCAAGGGGTGGGAAGCGGGAGTTACGAGCAGTACTTC; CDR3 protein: CASSQGVGSGSYEQYF
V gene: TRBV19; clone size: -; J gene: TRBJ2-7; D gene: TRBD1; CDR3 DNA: TGTGCCAGTAGTTTTCGACAGGGCCACTACTACGAGCAGTACTTC; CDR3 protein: CASSFRQGHYYEQYF
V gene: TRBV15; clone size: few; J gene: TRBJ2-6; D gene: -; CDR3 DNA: TGTGCCACCAGCAGGGCGAAGGCAGCTGGGGCCAACGTCCTGACTTTC; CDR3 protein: CATSRAKAAGANVLTF
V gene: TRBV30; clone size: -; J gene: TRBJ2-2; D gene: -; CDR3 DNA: TGTGCCTGGAGTGTCGGGGGAGTGAGGACCGGGGAGCTGTTTTTT; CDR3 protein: CAWSVGGVRTGELFF
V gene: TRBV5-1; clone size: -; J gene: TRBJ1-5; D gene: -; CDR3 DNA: TGCGCCAGCAGCTTGGGGAGGGGGGATCAGCCCCAGCATTTT; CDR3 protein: CASSLGRGDQPQHF
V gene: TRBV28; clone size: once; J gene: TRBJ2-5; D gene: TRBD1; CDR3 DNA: TGTGCCAGCAGTCAAGGGGACAGGGCCCAAGAGACCCAGTACTTC; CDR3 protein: CASSQGDRAQETQYF
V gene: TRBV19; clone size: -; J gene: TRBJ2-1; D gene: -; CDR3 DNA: TGTGCCAGTAGTATAGGTACCTTATGGGGAGGTACCCGCCGGGAGCAGTTCTTC; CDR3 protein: CASSIGTLWGGTRREQFF
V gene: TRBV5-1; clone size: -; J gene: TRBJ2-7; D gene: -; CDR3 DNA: TGCGCCAGCAGCGAGGGAGCTTCCTACGAGCAGTACTTC; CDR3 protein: CASSEGASYEQYF
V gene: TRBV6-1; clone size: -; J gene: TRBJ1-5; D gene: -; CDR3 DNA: TGTGCCAGCAGTGCAGGGCCACCGGCCCCTCAGCCCCAGCATTTT; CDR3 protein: CASSAGPPAPQPQHF
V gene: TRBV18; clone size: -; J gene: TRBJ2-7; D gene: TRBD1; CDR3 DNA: TGTGCCAGCTCACCCAGGGACAGGGCGGCCTACGAGCAGTACTTC; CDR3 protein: CASSPRDRAAYEQYF
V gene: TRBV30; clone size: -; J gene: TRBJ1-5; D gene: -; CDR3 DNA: TGTGCCTGGAGTCCACTAACAGGGACGGGCAATCAGCCCCAGCATTTT; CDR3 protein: CAWSPLTGTGNQPQHF
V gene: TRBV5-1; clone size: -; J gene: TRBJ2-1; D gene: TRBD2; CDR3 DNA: TGCGCCAGCAGCACGGGACTAGCGGGTCCCTACAATGAGCAGTTCTTC; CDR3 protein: CASSTGLAGPYNEQFF
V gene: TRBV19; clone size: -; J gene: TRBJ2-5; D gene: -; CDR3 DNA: TGTGCCACCGATGAGGGCGGCGAGACCCAGTACTTC; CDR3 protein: CATDEGGETQYF
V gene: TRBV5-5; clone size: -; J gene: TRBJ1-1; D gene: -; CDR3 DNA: TGTGCCAGCAGCTTGGGGTTCTACACTGAAGCTTTCTTT; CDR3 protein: CASSLGFYTEAFF
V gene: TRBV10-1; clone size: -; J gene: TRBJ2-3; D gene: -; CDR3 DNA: TGCGCCAGCAGTGGACCTTGGGACACAGATACGCAGTATTTT; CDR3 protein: CASSGPWDTDTQYF
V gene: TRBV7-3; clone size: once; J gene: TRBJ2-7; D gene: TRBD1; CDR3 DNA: TGTGCCAGCAGCCCGGATGACAGGGGCGACTACGAGCAGTACTTC; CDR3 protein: CASSPDDRGDYEQYF
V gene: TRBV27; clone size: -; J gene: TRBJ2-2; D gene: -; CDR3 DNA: TGTGCCAGCAGCCCCTTTATGGGGGACACCGGGGAGCTGTTTTTT; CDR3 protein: CASSPFMGDTGELFF
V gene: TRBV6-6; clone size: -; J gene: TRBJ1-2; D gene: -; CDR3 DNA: TGTGCCAGCAGTCCACAGGACCATGGCTACACCTTC; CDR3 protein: CASSPQDHGYTF
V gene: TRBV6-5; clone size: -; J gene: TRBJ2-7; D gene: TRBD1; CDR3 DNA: TGTGCCAGCAGTTACCGATTGGCAGGGGGCTTCAACGAGCAGTACTTC; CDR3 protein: CASSYRLAGGFNEQYF
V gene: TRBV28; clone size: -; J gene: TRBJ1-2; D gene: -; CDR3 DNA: TGTGCCAGCAGTCTCAATTTGGGCTATGGCTACACCTTC; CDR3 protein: CASSLNLGYGYTF
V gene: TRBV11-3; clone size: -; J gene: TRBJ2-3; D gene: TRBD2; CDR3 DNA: TGTGCCAGCAGCACGGGACTAGCGGAGTGGATCTCTACGCAGTATTTT; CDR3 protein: CASSTGLAEWISTQYF
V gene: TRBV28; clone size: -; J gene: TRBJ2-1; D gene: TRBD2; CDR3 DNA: TGTGCCAGCAGAAGCGGGAGGGACCGCAATGAGCAGTTCTTC; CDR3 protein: CASRSGRDRNEQFF
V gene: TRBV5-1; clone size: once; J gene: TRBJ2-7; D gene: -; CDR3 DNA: TGCGCCAGCAGCTTAGGTACCGGGAACTACGAGCAGTACTTC; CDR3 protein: CASSLGTGNYEQYF
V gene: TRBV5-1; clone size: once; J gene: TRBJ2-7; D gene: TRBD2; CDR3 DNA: TGCGCCAGCAGCTTGGGGGCGGGGGCCTACGAGCAGTACTTC; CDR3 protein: CASSLGAGAYEQYF
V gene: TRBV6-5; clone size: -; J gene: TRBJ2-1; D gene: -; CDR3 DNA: TGTGCCAGCAGTTATTCTGCGGGACCCTACAATGAGCAGTTCTTC; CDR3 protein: CASSYSAGPYNEQFF
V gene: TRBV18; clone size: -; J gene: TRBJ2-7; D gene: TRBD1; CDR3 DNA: TGTGCCAGCTCACTTACTTTACCTGGGACAGGGGTCCAGCAGTACTTC; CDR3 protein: CASSLTLPGTGVQQYF
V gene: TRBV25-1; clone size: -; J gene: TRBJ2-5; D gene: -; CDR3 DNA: TGTGCCAGCAGCCCAATCTCGAGGGGCCAAGAGACCCAGTACTTC; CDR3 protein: CASSPISRGQETQYF
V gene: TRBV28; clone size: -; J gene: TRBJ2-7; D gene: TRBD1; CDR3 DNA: TGTGCCAGCAGACAAACCGGACAGGGAGGTTCCGAGCAGTACTTC; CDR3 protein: CASRQTGQGGSEQYF
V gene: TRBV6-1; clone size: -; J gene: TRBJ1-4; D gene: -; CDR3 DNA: TGTGCCAGCAGTGAACCACGGGGACGTAATGAAAAACTGTTTTTT; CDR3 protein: CASSEPRGRNEKLFF
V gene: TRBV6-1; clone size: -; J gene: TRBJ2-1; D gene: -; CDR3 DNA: TGTGCCAGCCCCGGGGGGGACAGGTACAATGAGCAGTTCTTC; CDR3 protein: CASPGGDRYNEQFF
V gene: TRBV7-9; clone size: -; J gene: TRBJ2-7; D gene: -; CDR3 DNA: TGTGCCAGCAGCCCCCCCAGCAACGAGCAGTACTTC; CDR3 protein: CASSPPSNEQYF
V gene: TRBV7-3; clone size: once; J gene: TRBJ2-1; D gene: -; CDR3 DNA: TGTGCCAGCAGCTTACAGTACGGGAGAGAGAATGAGCAGTTCTTC; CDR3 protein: CASSLQYGRENEQFF
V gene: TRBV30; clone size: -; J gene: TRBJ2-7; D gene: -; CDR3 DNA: TGTGCCTGGAGTGCTTACTTTTCCGAGCAGTACTTC; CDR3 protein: CAWSAYFSEQYF
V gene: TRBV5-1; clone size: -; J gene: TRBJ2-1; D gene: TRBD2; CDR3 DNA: TGCGCCAGCGCTAGGTGGGAGGGCTACAATGAGCAGTTCTTC; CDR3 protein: CASARWEGYNEQFF
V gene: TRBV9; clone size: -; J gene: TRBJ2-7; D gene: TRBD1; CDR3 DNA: TGTGCCAGCGGGGACAGGGACGACGAGCAGTACTTC; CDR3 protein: CASGDRDDEQYF
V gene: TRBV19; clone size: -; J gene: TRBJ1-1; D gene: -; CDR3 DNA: TGTGCCAGTAGTATTTTAAGGACCGGGGACACTTCGACTGAAGCTTTCTTT; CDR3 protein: CASSILRTGDTSTEAFF
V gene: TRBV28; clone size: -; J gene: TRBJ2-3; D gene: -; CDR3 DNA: TGTGCCAGCAGTTTGAGCGGCGCGGGAGATACGCAGTATTTT; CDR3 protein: CASSLSGAGDTQYF
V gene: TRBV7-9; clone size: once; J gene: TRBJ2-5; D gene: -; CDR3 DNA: TGTGCCAGCAGCCGCCCAGCGACCCAGATAGAGACCCAGTACTTC; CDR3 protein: CASSRPATQIETQYF
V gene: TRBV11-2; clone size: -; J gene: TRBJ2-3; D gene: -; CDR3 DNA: TGTGCCAGCAGCACTAGCTGGGGCCTGGCAGATACGCAGTATTTT; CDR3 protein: CASSTSWGLADTQYF
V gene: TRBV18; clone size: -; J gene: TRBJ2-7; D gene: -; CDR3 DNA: TGTGCCAGCCATTCCGGGACTCCCTACGAGCAGTACTTC; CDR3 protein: CASHSGTPYEQYF
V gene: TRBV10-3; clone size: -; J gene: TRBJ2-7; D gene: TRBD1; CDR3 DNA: TGTGCCATCAGTGACCGGACAGGGGGCTTTTACGAGCAGTACTTC; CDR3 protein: CAISDRTGGFYEQYF
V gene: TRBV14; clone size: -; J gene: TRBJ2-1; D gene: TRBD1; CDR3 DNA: TGTGCCAGCAGCCAAGAGGACAGGGTTAAGCAGTTCTTC; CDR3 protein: CASSQEDRVKQFF
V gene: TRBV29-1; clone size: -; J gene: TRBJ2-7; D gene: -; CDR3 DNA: TGCAGCGTTGAAGCAAAAACAGGGTTTAGCTACGAGCAGTACTTC; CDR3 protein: CSVEAKTGFSYEQYF
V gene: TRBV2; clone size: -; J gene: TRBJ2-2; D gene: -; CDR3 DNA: TGTGCCAGCTTTCTGGGCGGTAACACCGGGGAGCTGTTTTTT; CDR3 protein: CASFLGGNTGELFF
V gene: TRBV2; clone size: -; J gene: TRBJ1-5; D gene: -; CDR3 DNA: TGTGCCAGCAGTGGACTTACAGGGTCCAATCAGCCCCAGCATTTT; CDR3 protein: CASSGLTGSNQPQHF
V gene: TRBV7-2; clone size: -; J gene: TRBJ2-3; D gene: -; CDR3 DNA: TGTGCCAGCAGCCCAATGCGACACGCCGCACCGGATACGCAGTATTTT; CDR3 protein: CASSPMRHAAPDTQYF